Listed below are T cell receptor beta chains from one sample, sequenced in a study of blood T cell repertoires in COVID-19. Sequencing was performed with immunoSEQ multiplex PCR; in TCRdb, only in-frame clones are kept and a portion is missing. Counted here are around 300,000 clones, roughly 91% occurring once; the ten biggest clones make up 1%. Sequenced input: peripheral blood. These receptors all stem from a man aged 45-65 years with active or convalescent COVID-19. CDR3s include the opening cysteine and the closing phenylalanine or tryptophan. The D gene is left open where the match is weak. Expanded clones are given a class, and other clones once, few, many or no size at all.

abundance,j_gene,v_gene,d_gene,CDR3nt,CDR3aa
.,TRBJ1-1,TRBV6-6,TRBD1,TGTGCCAGCAGAACAGGGGAGGCAGCTTTCTTT,CASRTGEAAFF
.,TRBJ2-1,TRBV7-3,TRBD2,TGTGCCAGCAGTCCTTCCGCTAGCGGATACAATGAGCAGTTCTTC,CASSPSASGYNEQFF
.,TRBJ1-2,TRBV19,.,TGTGCCAGTAGTATAGTGGCCAGGGCCCCTCTCTATGGCTACACCTTC,CASSIVARAPLYGYTF
.,TRBJ1-2,TRBV5-1,TRBD1,TGCGCCAGCAGCTTTCTAACAGGGGCAAGAGGCTACACCTTC,CASSFLTGARGYTF
.,TRBJ1-2,TRBV2,TRBD1,TGTGCCAGCAGTTTTACAGGGGCGAGTGGCTACACCTTC,CASSFTGASGYTF
.,TRBJ2-3,TRBV7-2,.,TGTGCCAGCAGCGAATCCAGCGGGTTCACAGATACGCAGTATTTT,CASSESSGFTDTQYF
few,TRBJ2-4,TRBV19,TRBD2,TGTGCCAGTAGTGCGGGACTAGCGGGTGTAGCCAAAAACATTCAGTACTTC,CASSAGLAGVAKNIQYF
.,TRBJ1-1,TRBV7-9,TRBD1,TGTGCCAGCAGCCCACGGACAGGGGGTCGGACTGAAGCTTTCTTT,CASSPRTGGRTEAFF
.,TRBJ2-1,TRBV3-1/TRBV3-2,.,TGTGCCAGCAGTTACAGCGGGTGGGACTCCTACAATGAGCAGTTCTTC,CASSYSGWDSYNEQFF
once,TRBJ1-2,TRBV3-1/TRBV3-2,.,TGTGCCAGCAGCCAATCCCGGGAGGGTTCGGATGGCTACACCTTC,CASSQSREGSDGYTF